Below, 32 T cell receptor beta chains from the same sample are listed, as sequenced in a study of T cells in Graves' hyperthyroidism and ophthalmopathy. TCR beta CDR3 sequences were amplified from RNA transcripts. HTBI primers were the set used in a first-round RT-PCR of the TCR CDR3. TCRdb used MiXCR to reprocess the multiplex PCR reads, holding one entry per CDR3 protein. The repertoire holds around 300,000 distinct CDR3 sequences, 20% to 25% seen once, with roughly 60% in the top ten. What was sequenced was blood. The source is a man aged 25 to 40 with Graves' ophthalmopathy.

V is TRBV6-1 and J is TRBJ2-2; weak D call: TRBD1 (6 bases). The CDR3 extends over 14 amino acids. Germline CDR1 and CDR2: MNHNS and SASEGT. V was shortened by 5 bases and J by 5 bases, with 12 bases between the two germline ends. The CDR3 loop reads CASSSDGQTGELFF. In DNA, the CDR3 is TGTGCCAGCAGTTCAGACGGACAGACCGGGGAGCTGTTTTTT.

This clonotype was detected ten times or more. The chain combines TRBV11-2 with TRBJ1-1, with a weak D call TRBD1 (5 bases). This CDR3 region has 15 residues. Trimming shortened V by 2 bases and J by 5 bases, and 15 bases separated the two germline ends. The germline V gene encodes CDR1 SGHAT and CDR2 FQNNGV. The DNA for the CDR3 is TGTGCCAGCAGCTTAATACAGCGCTCAGGGACTGAAGCTTTCTTT. This codes for CASSLIQRSGTEAFF.

The chain combines TRBV6-1 with TRBJ2-7, with D perhaps matching TRBD2 (6 bases). The germline V and J ends were trimmed by 0 bases and 5 bases, with 11 bases remaining between them. The CDR3 covers 14 residues. Germline lookup yields CDR1 MNHNS and CDR2 SASEGT. The CDR3 DNA is TGTGCCAGCAGTGAAGCGGGGACTCGGGACGAGCAGTACTTC. This sequence encodes CASSEAGTRDEQYF.

The chain combines TRBV19 with TRBJ1-2, with D tentatively TRBD1 (5 bases). There are 14 residues in the CDR3. Trimming pared 7 bases from V and 3 bases from J, leaving 15 bases between. Germline V gives CDR1 LNHDA, CDR2 SQIVND (reference sequence). DNA of the CDR3: TGTGCCAGTAACCCCGCGCGAGGGGACTATGGCTACACCTTC. Its protein is CASNPARGDYGYTF.

This clonotype has ten or more counts. The chain carries TRBV7-9 and TRBJ2-2, with 8 bases matching TRBD1. V lost 3 bases and J lost 7; bases outside the gene matches: 4. The CDR3 length is 14 residues. Germline-derived CDR1 and CDR2 are SEHNR and FQNEAQ (reference sequence). The CDR3 loop is CASSLSGTGGELFF. The CDR3 DNA is TGTGCCAGCAGCTTGAGTGGGACAGGCGGGGAGCTGTTTTTT.

The sample holds a few counts of this clonotype. V gene TRBV20-1 combines with J gene TRBJ2-2; D is ambiguous. Per the germline V gene, CDR1 is DFQATT and CDR2 is SNEGSKA (reference sequence). This CDR3 comprises 12 residues. Trimming shortened V by 7 bases and J by 1 base, and 7 bases separated the two germline ends. The chain's CDR3 is CSGRKNTGELFF. CDR3 bases: TGCAGTGGGCGGAAGAACACCGGGGAGCTGTTTTTT.

This clonotype was counted ten times or more. The rearrangement uses TRBV30 and TRBJ2-3; 7 bases map to TRBD1. Germline CDR1 and CDR2: GTSNPN and SVGIG (reference sequence). V shed 4 bases, J shed 5 bases, and the junction held 6 bases outside the gene matches. This CDR3 spans 13 amino acids. This CDR3 is CAWTRGRQDTQYF. Written as DNA, the CDR3 is TGTGCCTGGACTAGGGGGCGGCAAGATACGCAGTATTTT.

This clonotype came up many times. The gene calls are TRBV10-3 and TRBJ2-7; D possibly corresponds to TRBD1 (6 bases). Germline CDR1 and CDR2: ENHRY and SYGVKD. This CDR3 has 12 amino acids. V was shortened by 9 bases and J by 4 bases, with 13 bases between the two germline ends. The CDR3 loop reads CAIQGEGYEQYF. For the CDR3, the DNA is TGTGCCATACAGGGCGAGGGGTACGAGCAGTACTTC.

The chain recombines TRBV11-3 with TRBJ2-1; TRBD2 is a possible D gene (5 bases). V lost 5 bases to trimming and J lost 15 bases, with 20 bases between them. Germline V lookup: CDR1 SGHNT, CDR2 YENEEA. The CDR3 consists of 13 residues. CDR3 nucleotides: TGTGCCAGCAGCCCTGAACTAGTGGGAATGGTGTTCTTC. This translates into CASSPELVGMVFF.

Of note for this clonotype: At one end the junction does not follow the germline gene, possibly because of a read error. Written as DNA, the CDR3 is TGTGCCAGCAGCTTAGGGGGGGGGGAGCTGGACTTC. It yields the protein CASSLGGGELDF. V usage is TRBV7-6 and J usage is TRBJ2-7; 7 bases agree with TRBD2. The CDR3 runs 12 residues. The V gene's germline CDR1 is SGHVS and CDR2 FNYEAQ.

This clonotype appeared many times. This sequence joins TRBV5-1 and TRBJ2-1; TRBD2 agrees at 7 bases. V dropped 1 base and J dropped 4; count of bases not matched to a gene: 5. Per germline, CDR1 SGHRS and CDR2 YFSETQ. This CDR3 spans 15 amino acids. This CDR3 is CASSLWAGVYNEQFF. CDR3 sequence (DNA): TGCGCCAGCAGCTTGTGGGCGGGAGTTTACAATGAGCAGTTCTTC.

V and J are TRBV6-1 and TRBJ1-2; D is unclear. Germline CDR1 MNHNS, CDR2 SASEGT. The CDR3 runs 14 residues. V was clipped by 5 bases and J by 4 bases, with 14 bases between them. The CDR3 loop reads CASSSNPTIYGYTF. As DNA, the CDR3 is TGTGCCAGCAGTTCCAACCCAACTATCTATGGCTACACCTTC.

The chain uses TRBV9 and TRBJ2-3; 7 nucleotides match TRBD2. The CDR3 has 16 amino acids. With 0 bases clipped from V and 5 bases from J, the junction kept 9 bases outside the gene matches. The V gene's germline CDR1 is SGDLS and CDR2 YYNGEE. The CDR3 sequence: CASSVGASGRGDTQYF. CDR3 DNA: TGTGCCAGCAGCGTAGGGGCTAGCGGCCGCGGAGATACGCAGTATTTT. Supplemented by reference TRBV9 and TRBJ2-3, the full variable domain reads DSGVTQTPKHLITATGQRVTLRCSPRSGDLSVYWYQQSLDQGLQFLIQYYNGEERAKGNILERFSAQQFPDLHSELNLSSLELGDSALYFCASSVGASGRGDTQYFGPGTRLTVL.

Many counts were recorded for this clonotype. This chain uses TRBV20-1 with TRBJ1-6, with unresolved D. Germline CDR1 reads DFQATT; CDR2 reads SNEGSKA (reference sequence). V lost 3 bases and J lost 7, with 7 bases in between. This CDR3 is built from 12 residues. CDR3 sequence: CSASHGNSPLHF. The DNA for the CDR3 is TGCAGTGCTAGTCATGGGAATTCACCCCTCCACTTT.

This chain uses TRBV9 with TRBJ2-1, with D maybe TRBD1 (6 bases). The germline V and J ends were trimmed by 4 bases and 8 bases, with 13 bases remaining between them. The germline CDR1 and CDR2 sequences are SGDLS and YYNGEE. The CDR3 spans 13 residues. The CDR3 nucleotides are TGTGCCAGCAGCTTTCGGGACATGTATGAGCAGTTCTTC. Translation gives CASSFRDMYEQFF.

The sample holds a few counts of this clonotype. The chain couples TRBV6-2 or TRBV6-3 to TRBJ2-3; D may be TRBD1 (5 bases). This CDR3 spans 14 amino acids. CDR1 and CDR2 from the germline V gene are MNHEY and SVGEGT. Trimming pared 6 bases from V and 0 bases from J, leaving 10 bases between. CDR3 DNA: TGTGCCAGCAGGATTGGACATAGCACAGATACGCAGTATTTT. Its translation is CASRIGHSTDTQYF.

The CDR3 region has the DNA TGTGCCAGCAGTTACGCCACCGGGACAGCATATGGCTACACCTTC. This sequence encodes CASSYATGTAYGYTF. The chain employs TRBV28 and TRBJ1-2; 7 bases are shared with TRBD1. Germline CDR1 and CDR2: MDHEN and SYDVKM. The length of the CDR3 is 15 residues. J was trimmed by 5 bases and V by 4 bases; bases with no gene match: 10.

This clonotype was counted a few times. The V gene is TRBV19, the J gene TRBJ1-5, with D uncertain. The CDR3 is 15 residues long. CDR1 and CDR2 from the germline V gene are LNHDA and SQIVND (reference sequence). V was shortened by 7 bases and J by 2 bases, with 15 bases between the two germline ends. The CDR3 loop reads CASTVTPRGNQPQHF. CDR3 sequence (DNA): TGTGCCAGTACTGTGACCCCCCGGGGCAATCAGCCCCAGCATTTT.

As regards this clonotype: A read error may be the cause here, since a much bigger clone is one base away. Here the CDR3 DNA reads TGTGCCAGCTCACAATCGGGACAGACCTACGAGCAGCACTTC. Translation: CASSQSGQTYEQHF. The chain links TRBV18 to TRBJ2-7; 7 bases are shared with TRBD1. The CDR3 totals 14 residues. Germline V gene sequence: CDR1 KGHSH, CDR2 LQKENI. The variable domain in full, with the rest retrieved from reference TRBV18 and TRBJ2-7, is NAGVMQNPRHLVRRRGQEARLRCSPMKGHSHVYWYRQLPEEGLKFMVYLQKENIIDESGMPKERFSAEFPKEGPSILRIQQVVRGDSAAYFCASSQSGQTYEQHFGPGTRLTVT.

For this clonotype: A single base separates this from a much larger clone, so it may be a read error. This chain uses TRBV30 with TRBJ2-7; unclear D gene. CDR3 length: 12 amino acids. The germline V gene encodes CDR1 GTSNPN and CDR2 SVGIG (reference sequence). The CDR3 DNA sequence: TGTGCCTGGAGTGTAGTCAGAAACGAGCAGTGCTTC. Translating gives CAWSVVRNEQCF.

This clonotype was picked up one time. A much larger clone is a single base away; this may be a read error. The chain joins TRBV2 to TRBJ2-1; the D gene is possibly TRBD2 (5 bases). Looked up from germline, CDR1 is SNHLY and CDR2 is FYNNEI. The CDR3 loop spans 16 amino acids. V was trimmed by 6 bases and J by 12 bases, leaving 27 bases between them. In DNA, the CDR3 is TGTGCCAGCAGGATAGCCAAGCTGAGGGTCCGTGATGGGCAGTTCTTC. The encoded protein is CASRIAKLRVRDGQFF.

In the case of this clonotype: A much larger clone sits a single nucleotide away, making a read error possible. V and J are TRBV2 and TRBJ2-5; TRBD1 matches at 8 bases. The CDR3 has 13 residues. The ends lost 7 bases at V and 1 base at J; junction bases unmatched: 2. The germline V gene encodes CDR1 SNHLY and CDR2 FYNNEI. The CDR3 spells CASMGTGQETQYF. CDR3 nucleotides: TGTGCCAGCATGGGGACAGGCCAAGAGACCCAGTACTTC.

Only a few counts were recorded for this clonotype. The genes are TRBV6-2 or TRBV6-3 and TRBJ1-6, with TRBD1 matching 9 bases. The V gene end was trimmed by 6 bases and the J gene end by 8 bases; junction bases not matched to a gene: 11. Per germline, CDR1 MNHEY and CDR2 SVGEGT. CDR3 length: 16 residues. CDR3 in DNA: TGTGCCAGCAGCACACATCGCCGACAGGGGGATTCACCCCTCCACTTT. Translation gives CASSTHRRQGDSPLHF.

As for this clonotype: A much more abundant neighbour one base away suggests this may be a read error. The chain joins TRBV5-1 to TRBJ2-2; possibly TRBD1 or TRBD2 for D (5 bases each). The V end was cut by 4 bases, the J end by 7 bases, with 8 bases between. Germline CDR1 is SGHRS and CDR2 is YFSETQ. This CDR3 region has 12 residues. CDR3 region: CASSGTGGELFF. DNA for the CDR3: TGCGCCAGCAGCGGGACGGGCGGGGAGCTGTTTTTT. Variable domain in full (rest from reference TRBV5-1 and TRBJ2-2): KAGVTQTPRYLIKTRGQQVTLSCSPISGHRSVSWYQQTPGQGLQFLFEYFSETQRNKGNFPGRFSGRQFSNSRSEMNVSTLELGDSALYLCASSGTGGELFFGEGSRLTVL.

The rearrangement joins TRBV27 to TRBJ2-7; 7 bases align to TRBD2. CDR3 length: 14 amino acids. Germline values: CDR1 MNHEY, CDR2 SMNVEV (reference sequence). V lost 6 bases, J lost 5 bases, and 10 bases stayed unmatched. CDR3 bases: TGTGCCAGCAGAGATTCGCGGGAGAGAGACGAGCAGTACTTC. This codes for CASRDSRERDEQYF.

A word on this clonotype: Just one base apart from a much larger clone, this may be a read error. V is TRBV24-1 and J is TRBJ1-1; D unresolved. The CDR3 sequence is 13 residues long. Germline V gene sequence: CDR1 KGHDR, CDR2 SFDVKD. The CDR3 nucleotides read TGTGCCACCAGGTCTGGGATGAACACTAAAGCTTTCTTT. Translating gives CATRSGMNTKAFF.

The sample holds many counts of this clonotype. The rearrangement joins TRBV27 to TRBJ1-1; the D gene is possibly TRBD1 (5 bases). The germline CDR1 and CDR2 sequences are MNHEY and SMNVEV (reference sequence). CDR3 size: 14 residues. V lost 2 bases and J lost 5, with 12 bases in between. The CDR3, as DNA: TGTGCCAGCAGTTTAGTAGGGGTGGGTACTGAAGCTTTCTTT. Its protein is CASSLVGVGTEAFF.

The rearrangement joins TRBV20-1 to TRBJ2-6; TRBD2 matches at 13 bases. The germline V gene has CDR1 DFQATT and CDR2 SNEGSKA (reference sequence). V was pared by 7 bases and J by 4 bases, with 10 bases of the junction left unmatched. The CDR3 length is 17 residues. DNA of the CDR3: TGCAGTGTTCTTCCGACTAGCGGGAGGACCGGGGCCAACGTCCTGACTTTC. It encodes CSVLPTSGRTGANVLTF.

The table lists this clonotype with a few counts. The chain uses TRBV12-3 or TRBV12-4 and TRBJ2-3, with a possible D match to TRBD2 (7 bases). V shed 5 bases and J shed 6 bases, with 15 bases lying between them. This CDR3 is built from 14 residues. The chain's CDR3 is CASSLGGGLDTQYF. The CDR3 DNA is TGTGCCAGCAGTCTCGGCGGGGGCCTCGATACGCAGTATTTT.

This clonotype was picked up a small number of times. The chain is built from TRBV6-1 and TRBJ2-1; TRBD2 matches at 7 bases. Germline CDR1 and CDR2: MNHNS and SASEGT. The CDR3 is 15 residues long. The J segment lost 9 bases and the V segment lost 6 bases, leaving 14 bases of the junction unmatched. DNA of the CDR3: TGTGCCAGCAGCCTTAGGTTCGGGGGGTTGCGTGAGCAGTTCTTC. It specifies CASSLRFGGLREQFF.

The V gene is TRBV6-1, the J gene TRBJ2-3, with TRBD2 identical over 9 bases. V gave up 8 bases and J gave up 7 bases; unmatched junction bases: 10. This CDR3 is built from 14 residues. CDR1 and CDR2 from the germline V gene are MNHNS and SASEGT. The DNA for the CDR3 is TGTGCCAGCGCCGTGGGTAGCGGGAGTAATACGCAGTATTTT. It encodes CASAVGSGSNTQYF.

Only a few counts were recorded for this clonotype. The chain is built from TRBV11-2 and TRBJ1-6, with a tentative D call TRBD1 (5 bases). Germline-derived CDR1 and CDR2 are SGHAT and FQNNGV. This CDR3 spans 14 amino acids. Between the trimmed V and J ends, which lost 4 bases and 9 bases, there was a span of 13 bases. For the CDR3, the DNA is TGTGCCAGCAGCTCCGTAGGGGCAACTTCACCCCTCCACTTT. Translation gives CASSSVGATSPLHF.